The subject of this entry is one T cell receptor (beta chain). Antigen unknown. The data belong to a study of cytomegalovirus exposure and HLA in healthy donors. Germline-derived CDR1 and CDR2 are SGHTA and FQGNSA. The CDR3 spans 11 residues. V was cut by 5 bases and J by 6 bases, with 8 bases left in between. PCR primers comprised 60 Vbeta and 13 Jbeta primers. Profiling relied on immunoSEQ multiplex PCR, and the TCRdb table lists in-frame clones only, not all of them. The sample includes 200,000 to 250,000 clones, 70% of them seen just once. Study-level findings and limits: Immune exposure was documented only through CMV serostatus. DRB1 showed the most TCR associations and HLA-C the fewest in a later analysis, as rates varied by HLA locus.

The source of this sequence is a man aged 40-55 years in good health and CMV-seropositive. The sequenced sample was PBMCs. The chain uses TRBV7-2 and TRBJ2-7; D is unresolved. The CDR3 spells CASSNPGEQYF. The CDR3 DNA is TGTGCCAGCAGCAACCCGGGCGAGCAGTACTTC.